Below are 8 T cell receptor beta chains sequenced from a single sample in a study of T cells in Graves' hyperthyroidism and ophthalmopathy. TCR beta CDR3 regions were amplified from RNA transcripts. The study used the HTBI primer set for a first-round RT-PCR of the TCR CDR3. TCRdb passed the multiplex PCR reads through MiXCR, listing each CDR3 protein once. This table holds 460,000 or so distinct CDR3 sequences, around 15% found once. The sequenced material came from blood. The receptor source for this set is a woman in her late teens or twenties with Graves' hyperthyroidism.

The chain is built from TRBV29-1 and TRBJ1-2; D might be TRBD1 (5 bases). There are 14 residues in the CDR3. Trimming left V 3 bases short and J 5 bases short, with 16 bases between. The germline gives CDR1 SQVTM, CDR2 ANQGSEA. CDR3 in amino acids: CSVEVQGEGYGYTF. The DNA for the CDR3 is TGCAGCGTTGAGGTTCAAGGGGAGGGTTATGGCTACACCTTC. The full variable domain, in which reference TRBV29-1 and TRBJ1-2 provide the parts outside the CDR3, is SAVISQKPSRDICQRGTSLTIQCQVDSQVTMMFWYRQQPGQSLTLIATANQGSEATYESGFVIDKFPISRPNLTFSTLTVSNMSPEDSSIYLCSVEVQGEGYGYTFGSGTRLTVV.

This clonotype showed up many times. V is TRBV11-3 and J is TRBJ2-3; D remains ambiguous. CDR1 and CDR2 from the germline V gene are SGHNT and YENEEA. The CDR3 is 14 amino acids. V shed 3 bases and J shed 2 bases, with 9 bases lying between them. The CDR3, as DNA: TGTGCCAGCAGCTTTTCCTCCTTCACAGATACGCAGTATTTT. The encoded protein is CASSFSSFTDTQYF.

A single count supports this clonotype. V usage is TRBV12-3 or TRBV12-4 and J usage is TRBJ2-7; D assignment may be TRBD1 or TRBD2 (5 bases each). V was trimmed by 5 bases and J by 2 bases, leaving 13 bases between them. The CDR3 runs to 14 residues. The CDR3 is CASSMSGPPYEQYF. CDR3 coding DNA: TGTGCCAGCAGTATGTCGGGGCCTCCCTACGAGCAGTACTTC.

This clonotype was picked up a small number of times. CDR3 in DNA: TGTGCCATCAGTGATCAGGGGGAAAGTCAAGAGACCCAGTACTTC. It specifies CAISDQGESQETQYF. The chain uses TRBV10-3 and TRBJ2-5, with 7 bases aligning to TRBD1. V dropped 3 bases and J dropped 2; count of bases not matched to a gene: 6. The CDR3 totals 15 residues. Germline-derived CDR1 and CDR2 are ENHRY and SYGVKD.

This clonotype was picked up a small number of times. The chain is built from TRBV7-8 and TRBJ2-5, with 11 bases identical to TRBD2. Germline lookup yields CDR1 SGHVS and CDR2 FQNEAQ. Losses at the gene ends were 4 bases for V and 0 bases for J; bases not matched to a gene: 4. CDR3 length: 16 amino acids. The CDR3 protein is CASSSPLAGDQETQYF. The CDR3 DNA reads as TGTGCCAGCAGCTCACCACTAGCGGGGGACCAAGAGACCCAGTACTTC.

This clonotype showed up many times. V gene TRBV5-1 combines with J gene TRBJ2-3; D uncertain. This CDR3 comprises 15 residues. Germline V gene lookup returns CDR1 SGHRS and CDR2 YFSETQ. Trimming left V 0 bases short and J 2 bases short, with 10 bases between. CDR3 loop: CASSLDVRTTDTQYF. The CDR3 bases are TGCGCCAGCAGCTTGGACGTCAGAACCACAGATACGCAGTATTTT.

The V gene is TRBV7-3, the J gene TRBJ2-3, with 11 nucleotides matching TRBD2. J lost 1 base, V lost 1 base, and 4 bases had no gene match. Germline V gene sequence: CDR1 SGHTA, CDR2 FQGTGA. CDR3 length equals 17 residues. This CDR3 is CASSLSGLAGRTDTQYF. As DNA, the CDR3 is TGTGCCAGCAGCTTAAGCGGACTAGCGGGCCGCACAGATACGCAGTATTTT.

V usage is TRBV4-2 and J usage is TRBJ2-3; TRBD2 aligns across 8 bases. Per the germline V gene, CDR1 is LGHNA and CDR2 is YNFKEQ. CDR3 size: 15 residues. The junction had 5 bases not matched to a gene; V was cut back by 1 base and J by 5 bases. The CDR3 region is CASSQVSLAGDTQYF. In nucleotides, the CDR3 is TGTGCCAGCAGCCAAGTATCGCTAGCGGGAGATACGCAGTATTTT.